This T cell receptor beta chain was sequenced in a study of T cell repertoires in cytomegalovirus infection. Study-wide context: Matching HLA type and CMV infection were both indicated by public TCR beta signatures.

Study-level results: Dominant in the ex vivo response were TCR beta clonotypes restricted by HLA-C and specific for CMV. Summed frequency of shared TCR beta families picked out CMV carriers who also had the relevant HLA.

Using its own MiXCR run on the reads, TCRdb lists one record per CDR3 protein. This table holds some 600,000 distinct CDR3 sequences, 20% to 30% found once. CDR1 and CDR2 from the germline V gene are MNHEY and SMNVEV (reference sequence). Deletions cut 4 bases from V and 8 bases from J, with 14 bases between. The CDR3 runs 14 residues. Note on this clonotype: Its matching antigen is unknown.

This TCR came from a human donor in good health (CMV status not recorded). Some clones in this sample may be carry-over from other donors' samples. The sample consisted of CD8+ T cells from PBMCs. This sequence joins TRBV27 and TRBJ2-2; D call uncertain. CDR3 DNA: TGTGCCAGCAGTTCCGAACCGCTTTCTGGGGAGCTGTTTTTT. Translation: CASSSEPLSGELFF.